The 8 T cell receptor beta chains below come from one sample, sequenced in a study of cytomegalovirus exposure and HLA in healthy donors. The PCR made use of 60 Vbeta and 13 Jbeta primers. TCRdb's table, derived via immunoSEQ multiplex PCR, lists solely in-frame clones and lacks some. Counted here are fewer than 250,000 clones, under 80% occurring once; the ten biggest clones make up about 4.8%. The specimen was PBMCs. Source of these receptors: a man aged 25 to 40 in good health and CMV-seropositive.

The J gene is TRBJ2-4, the V gene TRBV5-6, with D possibly matching TRBD2 (6 bases). The CDR3 sequence is 16 residues long. The germline V gene has CDR1 SGHDT and CDR2 YYEEEE. Trimming cost V 0 bases and J 3 bases, with 13 bases left between them. The CDR3 sequence: CASSLAGDSLKNIQYF. The CDR3 bases are TGTGCCAGCAGCTTGGCGGGAGACAGTCTCAAAAACATTCAGTACTTC.

The chain uses TRBV7-2 and TRBJ2-3; possible D gene TRBD2, 6 bases. Deletions cut 5 bases from V and 7 bases from J, with 13 bases between. Germline V gene lookup returns CDR1 SGHTA and CDR2 FQGNSA. This CDR3 comprises 13 residues. CDR3 loop: CASSVEGTYTQYF. The CDR3 DNA reads as TGTGCCAGCAGCGTGGAGGGAACCTATACGCAGTATTTT. The full variable domain, in which reference TRBV7-2 and TRBJ2-3 provide the parts outside the CDR3, is GAGVSQSPSNKVTEKGKDVELRCDPISGHTALYWYRQSLGQGLEFLIYFQGNSAPDKSGLPSDRFSAERTGGSVSTLTIQRTQQEDSAVYLCASSVEGTYTQYFGPGTRLTVL.

DNA of the CDR3: TGTGCCAGCAGCCAGCAACAGGGGGGAGATCAGCCCCAGCATTTT. Protein sequence: CASSQQQGGDQPQHF. V and J are TRBV4-2 and TRBJ1-5, with 8 bases fitting TRBD1. V shed 3 bases, J shed 5 bases, and the junction held 6 bases outside the gene matches. CDR1 is LGHNA and CDR2 is YNFKEQ in the germline V gene. The CDR3 covers 15 residues.

This chain uses TRBV4-3 with TRBJ2-1; 13 positions match TRBD2. The CDR3 has 17 residues. Germline lookup yields CDR1 LGHNA and CDR2 YSLEER. V dropped 0 bases and J dropped 9; count of bases not matched to a gene: 8. The CDR3 nucleotides read TGCGCCAGCAGCCAAGATGGTACGGGACTAGCGGGAATTGAGCAGTTCTTC. This codes for CASSQDGTGLAGIEQFF.

The chain employs TRBV5-1 and TRBJ2-7; TRBD2 matches 7 bases. The CDR3 totals 14 residues. V shed 0 bases, J shed 3 bases, and the junction held 3 bases outside the gene matches. Looked up from germline, CDR1 is SGHRS and CDR2 is YFSETQ. CDR3: CASSLGASGYEQYF. As DNA, the CDR3 is TGCGCCAGCAGCTTGGGGGCTAGCGGCTACGAGCAGTACTTC.

This clone came up once. V usage is TRBV9 and J usage is TRBJ2-5; TRBD2 is a possible D gene (6 bases). CDR1 and CDR2 from the germline V gene are SGDLS and YYNGEE. V was pared by 6 bases and J by 2 bases, with 14 bases between. The CDR3 sequence is 14 residues long. The CDR3 coding sequence is TGTGCCAGCACCCAGGAGGGCGATCAAGAGACCCAGTACTTC. Its translation is CASTQEGDQETQYF.

The chain is built from TRBV27 and TRBJ2-1, with D possibly TRBD1 on 5 matching bases. The CDR3 length is 16 residues. Germline values: CDR1 MNHEY, CDR2 SMNVEV (reference sequence). Trimming took 8 bases from V and 0 from J, leaving 17 bases between them. CDR3 coding DNA: TGTGCCAGCCGCCGTCTTCAGGGTATCTCCTACAATGAGCAGTTCTTC. This translates into CASRRLQGISYNEQFF.

This clone was counted once. V and J are TRBV6-1 and TRBJ2-7; D call uncertain. Germline V gives CDR1 MNHNS, CDR2 SASEGT. The CDR3 loop spans 13 amino acids. Trimming cost V 11 bases and J 1 base, with 15 bases left between them. The CDR3 sequence: CAHNLQPSYEQYF. The CDR3 region has the DNA TGTGCCCATAACTTACAGCCTTCCTACGAGCAGTACTTC.